This TCR beta chain originates from a study of vaccination effects on CD4 cells after COVID-19. Study-level findings and limits: No early post-infection timepoints were available in the study, which also included few convalescent patients.

Profiling relied on immunoSEQ multiplex PCR, and the TCRdb table lists in-frame clones only, not all of them. This sample carries more than 50,000 clones, over 60% of them seen once, and the ten largest clones take approximately 2.8%. V gave up 4 bases and J gave up 3 bases; unmatched junction bases: 9. This CDR3 comprises 16 residues. Germline V lookup: CDR1 MRHNA, CDR2 SNTAGT. About this clone: What it recognizes is unknown.

When 10 to 11 days of culture had elapsed, CD4+ T cells were isolated. The specimen was CD4+ T cells from PBMCs cultured without peptide, collected before COVID-19 vaccination. The clonotype was recovered from a human donor who received a COVID-19 vaccine. The rearrangement uses TRBV6-4 and TRBJ2-1, with 7 nucleotides matching TRBD2. The CDR3 coding sequence is TGTGCCAGCAGTGTTACGAGACTAGCTAGCTACAATGAGCAGTTCTTC. Its translation: CASSVTRLASYNEQFF.